A selection of T cell receptor beta chains follows, all from one sample in a study of post-analysis software for immune sequencing data. TCRdb analysed the PCR reads with MiXCR anew, one entry per CDR3 protein. This sample has roughly 670,000 distinct CDR3 sequences, with approximately 60% found just once. The sequenced sample was blood. Receptors were obtained from a girl aged 2 to 10 with multiple sclerosis. Each CDR3 is given with its conserved first and last residue. Each record gives: J gene, D gene, V gene, clone size, CDR3 DNA, CDR3 protein. A D gene is named only where the DNA matches it firmly. Not every row has a clone size; where given, it reads once, few, many or a size class.

TRBJ2-3,-,TRBV18,-,TGTGCCAGCTCCCTTTCGCGCGCCACGGATACGCAGTATTTT,CASSLSRATDTQYF
TRBJ2-3,-,TRBV7-2,-,TGTGCCAGCAGCAGTCCGCACGGGGATACGCAGTATTTT,CASSSPHGDTQYF
TRBJ2-7,-,TRBV7-9,-,TGTGCCAGCAGCTCAAGGAAGGACAAAGCTCCCTACGAGCAGTACTTC,CASSSRKDKAPYEQYF
TRBJ2-2,TRBD1,TRBV29-1,-,TGCAGCGCCCTGGACAGGGATATAACCGGGGAGCTGTTTTTT,CSALDRDITGELFF
TRBJ2-1,-,TRBV3-1,-,TGTGCCAGCAGCCAAGATGTCCTCTACAATGAGCAGTTCTTC,CASSQDVLYNEQFF
TRBJ2-3,-,TRBV29-1,-,TGCAGCGTTGAAACTATCTCTGATACGCAGTATTTT,CSVETISDTQYF
TRBJ2-1,-,TRBV20-1,-,TGCAGTGCTAGGCCTGACAGGAGGGCTTACAATGAGCAGTTCTTC,CSARPDRRAYNEQFF
TRBJ1-2,-,TRBV6-5,-,TGTGCCAGCAGTTACTTGGGCAGCCTCTATGGATACACCTTC,CASSYLGSLYGYTF
TRBJ2-7,-,TRBV27,-,TGTGCCAGCAGCACCCCCACTAGACAGCCCTACGAGCAGTACTTC,CASSTPTRQPYEQYF
TRBJ2-5,TRBD2,TRBV20-1,few,TGCAGTTCTGGGGCGAGCGGGGGAACAATAGAGACCCAGTACTTC,CSSGASGGTIETQYF
TRBJ2-1,TRBD1,TRBV29-1,-,TGCAGCGCGAAAAAGACAGGGGGCCCCCACAATGAGCAGTTCTTC,CSAKKTGGPHNEQFF
TRBJ2-5,-,TRBV25-1,-,TGTGCCAGCAGTGAAGGGGCTCGGGACACACAAGAGACCCAGTACTTC,CASSEGARDTQETQYF
TRBJ2-3,-,TRBV2,-,TGTGCCAGCAGTGAAGGTCCAGGGGCCGATACGCAGTATTTT,CASSEGPGADTQYF
TRBJ2-5,-,TRBV19,few,TGTGCCAGTAGACTCCCACCTCAAGAGACCCAGTACTTC,CASRLPPQETQYF
TRBJ1-2,-,TRBV20-1,-,TGCAGTGCTGCTCTCGGGACTAACTATGGCTACACCTTC,CSAALGTNYGYTF
TRBJ2-1,-,TRBV10-1,-,TGCGCCAGCAGTGACAGCACCGAAACCTACAATGAGCAGTTCTTC,CASSDSTETYNEQFF
TRBJ1-2,-,TRBV6-2/TRBV6-3,-,TGTGCCAGCAGGATGGATATCAACTATGGCTACACCTTC,CASRMDINYGYTF
TRBJ1-6,-,TRBV14,few,TGTGCCAGCAGCCAGAGACAGAAGAATTCACCCCTCCACTTT,CASSQRQKNSPLHF
TRBJ1-2,TRBD1,TRBV11-2,-,TGTGCCAGCAGCCGGGACAGGCTCTATGGCTACACCTTC,CASSRDRLYGYTF
TRBJ1-2,-,TRBV5-1,-,TGCGCCAGCAGTGATGCGGGGAACCGGTATGGCTTCACCTTC,CASSDAGNRYGFTF
TRBJ2-6,-,TRBV19,few,TGTGCCAGTAGTAGAGACGTGGCTGGGGCCAACGTCCTGACTTTC,CASSRDVAGANVLTF
TRBJ2-7,TRBD1,TRBV5-6,-,TGTGCCAGCAGCCCCCAGGGGGTTGCGTCCTACGAGCAGTACTTC,CASSPQGVASYEQYF
TRBJ2-3,TRBD2,TRBV15,-,TGTGCCACCAGCAGAGATCCTCAGCGGGAGGGGGAGCAGTATTTT,CATSRDPQREGEQYF
TRBJ1-5,-,TRBV12-3/TRBV12-4,-,TGTGCCAGCACTACCCAGGTTAGCAATCAGCCCCAGCATTTT,CASTTQVSNQPQHF
TRBJ1-5,TRBD1,TRBV5-1,-,TGCGCCAGCAGCTTGGGGACAGGGACGGCTCAGCCCCAGCATTTT,CASSLGTGTAQPQHF
TRBJ2-1,TRBD1,TRBV28,-,TGTGCCAGCAGTCCTCCGGTGACAGGGAATGAGCAGTTCTTC,CASSPPVTGNEQFF
TRBJ2-1,-,TRBV3-1,-,TGTGCCAGCAGCCAAGAAGTCGCAGGGCTGAATGAGCGGTTCTTC,CASSQEVAGLNERFF
TRBJ1-5,TRBD1,TRBV6-2/TRBV6-3,-,TGTGCCAGCAGTGACAGGGTTAAGCAGCCCCAGCATTTT,CASSDRVKQPQHF
TRBJ2-1,-,TRBV5-1,-,TGCGCCAGCAGCCTCTTCAGGGACGGGAGTGCGCGGGATGAGCAGTTCTTC,CASSLFRDGSARDEQFF
TRBJ2-5,-,TRBV7-2,-,TGTGCCAGCAGCTTAGCGCTTCTGGAGACCCAGTACTTC,CASSLALLETQYF
TRBJ2-5,TRBD1,TRBV18,few,TGTGCCAGCTCAACCACAGGGGGGCAATACCAAGAGACCCAGTACTTC,CASSTTGGQYQETQYF
TRBJ2-4,TRBD2,TRBV7-3,-,TGTGACAAGGAGGTGTCTGACCACCATTTCGGCGGGGAGGGAGCCAAAAACATTCAGTACTTC,CDKEVSDHHFGGEGAKNIQYF
TRBJ2-7,TRBD1,TRBV29-1,few,TGCAGCGTAGACCGGACAGGGGAGAGGAACGAGCAGTACTTC,CSVDRTGERNEQYF
TRBJ1-2,TRBD1,TRBV29-1,few,TGCAGCGTTTGGGACAGGGAATTAGGTGGCTACACCTTC,CSVWDRELGGYTF
TRBJ2-7,-,TRBV21-1,-,TGTGCCAGCAGCAAAGAGCACAGACGAGAAGGAGAGATCGCCTACGAGCAGTACTTC,CASSKEHRREGEIAYEQYF
TRBJ2-1,TRBD1,TRBV11-1,-,TGTGCCAGCAGCCACCTCAGGGGGAATGAGCAGTTCTTC,CASSHLRGNEQFF
TRBJ2-3,TRBD2,TRBV20-1,-,TGCAGTGCCCTAGCGGGGGCGTCCACAGATACGCAGTATTTT,CSALAGASTDTQYF
TRBJ2-7,-,TRBV29-1,-,TGCAGTGTACAAGGTGGCAGACGCTACGAGCAGTACTTC,CSVQGGRRYEQYF
TRBJ2-5,-,TRBV10-3,-,TGTGCCATCAGTGAGACTACAGAGACCCAGTACTTC,CAISETTETQYF
TRBJ2-5,-,TRBV27,-,TGTGCCAGCAGTCGTGACCCTAAAGAGACCCAGTACTTC,CASSRDPKETQYF
TRBJ2-3,TRBD2,TRBV13,-,TGTGCCAGCAGCTTAGGCGGGAGGGCCGTATATACGCAGTATTTT,CASSLGGRAVYTQYF
TRBJ2-7,TRBD2,TRBV20-1,-,TGCAGTGCTGTGGGACTAGCGGGTGGCTACGAGCAGTACTTC,CSAVGLAGGYEQYF
TRBJ1-1,-,TRBV20-1,-,TGCAGTGCAAAGACGGGGGTAGCAGCTTTCTTT,CSAKTGVAAFF
TRBJ1-5,-,TRBV6-1,-,TGTGCCAGCACCACGACTATCTGGGAGCCCCAGCATTTT,CASTTTIWEPQHF
TRBJ2-1,-,TRBV11-2,-,TGTGCCAGCAGCCGCAGGGGGGGCGCCGCGAATGAGCAGTTCTTC,CASSRRGGAANEQFF
TRBJ2-7,-,TRBV7-9,-,TGTGCCAGCAGCTTCGGGCCAATCGACGGCTACGAGCAGTACTTC,CASSFGPIDGYEQYF
TRBJ2-1,TRBD2,TRBV7-3,-,TGTGCCAGCAGCTTAACCGGACTAGCGGGAGGCAATGAGCAGTTCTTC,CASSLTGLAGGNEQFF
TRBJ2-5,-,TRBV15,-,TGTGCCACCAGACGCAGGCTCCAGGAGACCCAGTACTTT,CATRRRLQETQYF